One and the same sample provided the 19 T cell receptor beta chains below, sequenced in a study of blood T cells in healthy people across ages. Next came a second PCR, run for about 6 to 12 cycles, which used a sample-barcoded 5' primer along with a J-beta primer mix. TCRdb fed the 5' RACE reads into MiXCR, producing one record per CDR3 protein. The repertoire consists of 850,000 to 1,000,000 distinct CDR3 sequences, with around 48% occurring once and the leading ten covering roughly 13%. Sequencing was performed on blood. These receptors all come from a man aged 25-45 years in good health.

V and J are TRBV27 and TRBJ2-7, with TRBD1 matching over 10 bases. Germline CDR1 is MNHEY and CDR2 is SMNVEV (reference sequence). CDR3 length equals 14 residues. Trimming took 6 bases from V and 4 from J; bases not matched to a gene: 6. CDR3 protein: CASRPWGQGYEQYF. Here the CDR3 DNA reads TGTGCCAGCAGACCCTGGGGACAGGGGTACGAGCAGTACTTC.

The CDR3 DNA reads as TGTGCCAGCAGGGATCCGGGACAGGGTTACAATGAGCAGTTCTTC. As protein: CASRDPGQGYNEQFF. V is TRBV11-3 and J is TRBJ2-1; TRBD1 agrees at 9 bases. This CDR3 is built from 15 residues. CDR1 is SGHNT, CDR2 YENEEA, per germline. V dropped 6 bases and J dropped 4; count of bases not matched to a gene: 7.

This clonotype came up a few times. V usage is TRBV6-2 or TRBV6-3 and J usage is TRBJ2-7; 7 bases fit TRBD1. Germline assignment: CDR1 MNHEY and CDR2 SVGEGT. V lost 5 bases and J lost 6; bases outside the gene matches: 4. The CDR3 has 12 residues. The CDR3 here is CASSRQGFEQYF. In DNA form, the CDR3 reads TGTGCCAGCAGTAGACAGGGATTCGAGCAGTACTTC.

This clonotype was observed a few times. This chain links TRBV4-3 with TRBJ2-6; no clear D gene. CDR1 and CDR2 (germline): LGHNA, YSLEER. This CDR3 is 15 amino acids long. Trimming pared 4 bases from V and 4 bases from J, leaving 11 bases between. The CDR3 nucleotides are TGCGCCAGCAGCCCTTCCTTCGGGGGGGCCAACGTCCTGACTTTC. Translation: CASSPSFGGANVLTF.

The chain combines TRBV7-3 with TRBJ2-5; no clear D. V was clipped by 3 bases and J by 4 bases, with 9 bases between them. CDR3 length equals 13 residues. The V gene's germline CDR1 is SGHTA and CDR2 FQGTGA. The chain's CDR3 is CASSFGSRETQYF. The CDR3, as DNA: TGTGCCAGCAGCTTTGGCAGCCGAGAGACCCAGTACTTC.

This clonotype was counted ten times or more. CDR3 nucleotide sequence: TGTGCCAGCAGCCAAGATGCGGGGGCCAGCTACAATGAGCAGTTCTTC. Amino acids: CASSQDAGASYNEQFF. V usage is TRBV4-2 and J usage is TRBJ2-1; D possibly corresponds to TRBD2 (7 bases). This CDR3 comprises 16 residues. CDR1 and CDR2 from the germline V gene are LGHNA and YNFKEQ. Trimming cost V 0 bases and J 3 bases, with 12 bases left between them.

The rearrangement joins TRBV9 to TRBJ1-2, with D perhaps matching TRBD1 (5 bases). The ends were cut back, 3 bases at V and 1 base at J, with 13 bases in the middle. Germline V gene data show CDR1 as SGDLS and CDR2 as YYNGEE. The length of the CDR3 is 15 residues. CDR3 DNA sequence: TGTGCCAGCAGCGCAAGACAGTTCCTTAACTATGGCTACACCTTC. Translating gives CASSARQFLNYGYTF.

This clonotype was observed a handful of times. The J gene is TRBJ1-2, the V gene TRBV6-5; the D is unclear. The germline gives CDR1 MNHEY, CDR2 SVGAGI. Trimming removed 4 bases at V and 8 bases at J, with 11 bases between. The CDR3 length is 12 residues. CDR3 amino acids: CASSLGLGGYTF. The DNA for the CDR3 is TGTGCCAGCAGTTTAGGCCTGGGGGGCTACACCTTC.

V and J are TRBV6-1 and TRBJ1-2; TRBD1 matches 8 bases. The CDR3 has 13 residues. V shed 2 bases, J shed 8 bases, and the junction held 4 bases outside the gene matches. Per the germline V gene, CDR1 is MNHNS and CDR2 is SASEGT. CDR3 residues: CASSEWDRTGYTF. Written as DNA, the CDR3 is TGTGCCAGCAGTGAATGGGACAGGACCGGCTACACCTTC.

This chain links TRBV2 with TRBJ1-2; no definite D call. V was pared by 3 bases and J by 6 bases, with 11 bases between. Germline-derived CDR1 and CDR2 are SNHLY and FYNNEI. The CDR3 spans 13 residues. The CDR3 DNA sequence: TGTGCCAGCAGTGACCAACCAGTAAATGGCTACACCTTC. It translates to CASSDQPVNGYTF.

This clonotype was seen only a few times. The rearrangement joins TRBV6-5 to TRBJ2-7; D perhaps matches TRBD1 (5 bases). Germline lookup yields CDR1 MNHEY and CDR2 SVGAGI. The CDR3 has 15 residues. Trimming left V 0 bases short and J 4 bases short, with 13 bases between. Here the CDR3 DNA reads TGTGCCAGCAGTTACTCGGGGCACTTGGGTTACGAGCAGTACTTC. Encoded protein: CASSYSGHLGYEQYF.

This clonotype appeared a few times. The chain joins TRBV7-9 to TRBJ2-7; 7 bases map to TRBD1. Germline assignment: CDR1 SEHNR and CDR2 FQNEAQ (reference sequence). The CDR3 has 14 amino acids. Trimming cost V 3 bases and J 2 bases; bases outside gene matches: 4. For the CDR3, the DNA is TGTGCCAGCAGCTTCCCGGGACAGCCCTACGAGCAGTACTTC. Protein: CASSFPGQPYEQYF.

A few counts support this clonotype. The gene calls are TRBV5-1 and TRBJ2-7, with unresolved D. The V end lost 0 bases, the J end lost 0 bases, and 10 bases lay between the germline ends. This CDR3 is built from 15 residues. In germline, CDR1 is SGHRS, CDR2 YFSETQ. CDR3 bases: TGCGCCAGCAGCTTGGTTTCAGGAAGCTCCTACGAGCAGTACTTC. Protein sequence: CASSLVSGSSYEQYF. Filled out from reference TRBV5-1 and TRBJ2-7, the complete variable domain reads KAGVTQTPRYLIKTRGQQVTLSCSPISGHRSVSWYQQTPGQGLQFLFEYFSETQRNKGNFPGRFSGRQFSNSRSEMNVSTLELGDSALYLCASSLVSGSSYEQYFGPGTRLTVT.

This clonotype has a handful of counts. The J gene is TRBJ2-3, the V gene TRBV5-1; 11 bases line up with TRBD1. CDR1 is SGHRS and CDR2 is YFSETQ in the germline V gene. The ends lost 2 bases at V and 4 bases at J; junction bases unmatched: 6. The CDR3 extends over 16 amino acids. The CDR3 region is CASSLTGTGGADTQYF. The CDR3 coding sequence is TGCGCCAGCAGCTTAACCGGGACAGGGGGTGCAGATACGCAGTATTTT.

This clonotype has a handful of counts. The chain is built from TRBV7-6 and TRBJ2-3; D call uncertain. The CDR3 has 16 residues. V was clipped by 5 bases and J by 5 bases, with 20 bases between them. Germline V lookup: CDR1 SGHVS, CDR2 FNYEAQ. The chain's CDR3 is CASSPSGSKLVDTQYF. CDR3 DNA: TGTGCCAGCAGCCCCTCCGGTTCGAAGTTAGTAGATACGCAGTATTTT.

Details on this clonotype: A much larger clone is a single base away; this may be a read error. The J gene is TRBJ2-3, the V gene TRBV6-5; unclear D gene. Germline lookup yields CDR1 MNHEY and CDR2 SVGAGI. The CDR3 has 13 residues. The CDR3 region is CAGSYPGLDTQYF. CDR3 in DNA: TGTGCCGGCAGTTACCCGGGTCTCGATACGCAGTATTTT.

The chain combines TRBV4-1 with TRBJ1-2; D unresolved. The CDR3 consists of 14 residues. Trimming shortened V by 0 bases and J by 5 bases, and 10 bases separated the two germline ends. CDR1 is MGHRA, CDR2 YSYEKL, per germline. CDR3 coding DNA: TGCGCCAGCAGCCAAGACCGAGGGCTTTATGGCTACACCTTC. Translating it yields CASSQDRGLYGYTF.

This chain connects TRBV7-2 to TRBJ2-7, with a possible D match to TRBD2 (6 bases). The CDR3 extends over 16 amino acids. V lost 2 bases and J 0 bases, leaving 14 bases between the germline ends. The germline gives CDR1 SGHTA, CDR2 FQGNSA. CDR3 residues: CASSLSAASASYEQYF. CDR3 nucleotide sequence: TGTGCCAGCAGCTTATCTGCGGCTAGCGCCTCCTACGAGCAGTACTTC. The whole variable domain, filled in from reference TRBV7-2 and TRBJ2-7, reads GAGVSQSPSNKVTEKGKDVELRCDPISGHTALYWYRQSLGQGLEFLIYFQGNSAPDKSGLPSDRFSAERTGGSVSTLTIQRTQQEDSAVYLCASSLSAASASYEQYFGPGTRLTVT.

J is TRBJ2-7 and V is TRBV2, with D hard to call. Germline V gives CDR1 SNHLY, CDR2 FYNNEI. The CDR3 is 11 amino acids. V was cut by 7 bases and J by 9 bases, with 13 bases left in between. This CDR3 reads CASTRKEVQYF. The CDR3 DNA sequence: TGTGCCAGCACGAGAAAGGAAGTGCAGTACTTC.